This T cell receptor beta chain came from a study of T cell repertoires in cytomegalovirus infection. For the study at large: Both a matching HLA type and CMV infection were indicated by public TCR beta signatures. Findings and limits, study-wide: Individuals carrying CMV plus the relevant HLA were identified by cumulative frequency of public TCR beta families. HLA-C-restricted CMV clonotypes gave the most frequent clonotype in two of eight donors.

Each CDR3 protein gets one entry after TCRdb re-called the reads with MiXCR. The sample contains about 60,000 distinct CDR3 sequences, 33% of which appear only once. The CDR3 runs 15 residues. Germline CDR1 reads MNHEY; CDR2 reads SVGAGI. Trimming removed 4 bases from V and 4 bases from J, with 14 bases in between. A note on this clonotype: What it recognizes is unknown.

The V call is TRBV6-5, the J call TRBJ1-3, with D tentatively TRBD1 (5 bases). Sequenced material: PBMCs, sequenced either directly or after in vitro stimulation (not recorded which). This receptor was obtained from a human donor in good health (CMV status not recorded). Some clones in this sample may be carry-over from other donors' samples. The CDR3 spells CASSLGARGGNTIYF. DNA for the CDR3: TGTGCCAGCAGTTTAGGGGCAAGAGGGGGAAACACCATATATTTT.